The TCR beta chain described here comes from a study of early T cells in non-severe SARS-CoV-2 infection. Unique molecular identifier tags were affixed to discrete cDNA molecules. TCRdb analysed the 5' RACE reads with MiXCR anew, one entry per CDR3 protein. The sample gives about 64,000 distinct CDR3 sequences, around 19% of which show up once; more than 7.5% is in the top ten. The CDR3 sequence is 12 residues long. Unmatched junction bases numbered 6, after V lost 6 bases and J lost 9 bases. Per germline, CDR1 MDHEN and CDR2 SYDVKM. Findings and limits, study-wide: The study's VDJdb matching favored anti-spike CD8 responses and missed private and CD4 specificities.

To note about this clonotype: Its antigen is not identified.

The receptor's source is an adult who was a healthcare worker with PCR-confirmed SARS-CoV-2 infection or an uninfected control (not recorded which). The chain has TRBV28 and TRBJ1-1; 8 bases are shared with TRBD1. Sequencing was performed on whole blood, taken at baseline. The chain's CDR3 is CASSYGTGKAFF. CDR3 nucleotide sequence: TGTGCCAGCAGCTACGGGACAGGCAAAGCTTTCTTT.